These T cell receptor beta chains were read from a single sample in a study of control samples from healthy donors and cancer patients. Here immunoSEQ multiplex PCR was the method, and the copy in TCRdb shows in-frame clones only, minus some. Of 65,000 to 95,000 clones listed, around 87% are singletons. Sequencing was carried out using blood. These receptors were taken from a middle-aged man in good health. Both conserved end residues are part of each CDR3. A D gene is named only where the DNA matches it firmly. Rows may omit the clone size; those that give it use once, few, many or a size class.

j_call	v_call	clone_size	d_call	cdr3_nt	cdr3_aa
TRBJ1-1	TRBV6-4	-	-	TGTGCCAGCAGTGATAACGATCGTGACACTGAAGCTTTCTTT	CASSDNDRDTEAFF
TRBJ1-5	TRBV5-4	-	-	TGTGCCAGCAGCTCCGGGGAAGGAAATCAGCCCCAGCATTTT	CASSSGEGNQPQHF
TRBJ1-2	TRBV28	-	-	TGTGCCAGCACCAACGCCTATGGCTACACCTTC	CASTNAYGYTF
TRBJ2-7	TRBV18	-	-	TGTGCCAGCTCACCCGACAGAAGATACGAGCAGTACTTC	CASSPDRRYEQYF
TRBJ2-7	TRBV19	once	TRBD2	TGTGCCAGTAGTGTTCTAGCGGGAGGGTCCTACGAGCAGTACTTC	CASSVLAGGSYEQYF
TRBJ1-2	TRBV29-1	-	-	TGCAGCGTTGAGGGGCCGGACTATGGCTACACCTTC	CSVEGPDYGYTF
TRBJ2-3	TRBV19	-	-	TGTGCCAGTAGCGAGCTTGGGGCAGATACGCAGTATTTT	CASSELGADTQYF
TRBJ2-1	TRBV30	-	-	TGTGCCTGGGCTATCAACAATGAGCAGTTCTTC	CAWAINNEQFF
TRBJ2-1	TRBV19	-	-	TGTGCCAGTAGCCTTAGCTCCTACAATGAGCAGTTCTTC	CASSLSSYNEQFF
TRBJ2-3	TRBV30	-	-	TGTGCCTGGAGTGTACTGGATGATACGCAGTATTTT	CAWSVLDDTQYF
TRBJ2-5	TRBV29-1	-	TRBD2	TGCAGCACGACACTAGCGGGGAACCAAGAGACCCAGTACTTC	CSTTLAGNQETQYF
TRBJ1-3	TRBV21-1	-	-	TGTGCCAGCAGCAACCTCCCGGGACAGGGGGCGTTAATTGGAAACACCATATATTTT	CASSNLPGQGALIGNTIYF
TRBJ2-5	TRBV6-5	-	-	TGTGCCAGCAGTTTTTCGGGTATTGAGACCCAGTACTTC	CASSFSGIETQYF
TRBJ1-4	TRBV7-7	-	-	TGTGCCAGCAGCTCCATCGAGGGCGAAAAACTGTTTTTT	CASSSIEGEKLFF
TRBJ1-5	TRBV2	-	-	TGTGCCAGCAGTGAGAACAGCCGGGATCAGCCCCAGCATTTT	CASSENSRDQPQHF
TRBJ2-1	TRBV5-1	-	TRBD2	TGCGCCAGCAGCAGAGAAGCGGGAGTGGACAGTGAGCAGTTCTTC	CASSREAGVDSEQFF
TRBJ1-3	TRBV9	-	-	TGTGCCAGCAGCGAGGGAGACTCTGGAAACACCATATATTTT	CASSEGDSGNTIYF
TRBJ1-5	TRBV6-5	-	-	TGTGCCAGCAGCCGCCTACAGGGAACGGGACAGCCCCAGCATTTT	CASSRLQGTGQPQHF
TRBJ2-2	TRBV6-2/TRBV6-3	-	TRBD1	TGTGCCAGCAGTTATTCAGGGGGTAACACCGGGGAGCTGTTTTTT	CASSYSGGNTGELFF
TRBJ2-5	TRBV15	-	-	TGTGCCACCAGCCCGATCCAAGAGACCCAGTACTTC	CATSPIQETQYF
TRBJ1-2	TRBV5-1	-	-	TGCGCCAGCAGCGGCGGACTTTCTAACTATGGCTACACCTTC	CASSGGLSNYGYTF
TRBJ2-3	TRBV3-1/TRBV3-2	-	TRBD1	TGTGCCAGCAGCCTTCGGGACAGGGGCACAGATACGCAGTATTTT	CASSLRDRGTDTQYF
TRBJ2-1	TRBV9	-	-	TGTGCCAGCAGCGCTCCGGGACGTGGCGATGAGCAGTTCTTC	CASSAPGRGDEQFF
TRBJ1-2	TRBV24-1	-	-	TGTGCCACCAGTGCCGGTCGGATAGACTGGGATGGCTACACCTTC	CATSAGRIDWDGYTF
TRBJ1-2	TRBV29-1	-	TRBD1	TGCAGCGTTGAAGACACTTGGCGGACAGGGAAATATAACTATGGCTACACCTTC	CSVEDTWRTGKYNYGYTF
TRBJ2-6	TRBV10-2	-	TRBD1	TGCGCCAGCAGCTCTAGACAGGGGGCTGGGGCCAACGTCCTGACTTTC	CASSSRQGAGANVLTF
TRBJ2-1	TRBV11-1	-	TRBD1	TGTGCCAGCAGCTTAGCGAGTACAGGGGAGCCTGAGCAGTTCTTC	CASSLASTGEPEQFF
TRBJ2-1	TRBV11-3	few	TRBD2	TGTGCCAGCAGCTCCTCTCCCGCGGGAGGCGACAATGAGCAGTTCTTC	CASSSSPAGGDNEQFF
TRBJ2-3	TRBV13	-	-	TGTGCCAGCAGCCCTGGGGCTAGCGGCACAGATACGCAGTATTTT	CASSPGASGTDTQYF
TRBJ2-3	TRBV24-1	-	-	TGTGCCACCAGTGATTTTGGTGTTCGCACAGATACGCAGTATTTT	CATSDFGVRTDTQYF
TRBJ2-3	TRBV5-4	once	TRBD2	TGTGCCAGCAGCTTGGGTCTAGCGGGAGGAAGCACAGATACGCAGTATTTT	CASSLGLAGGSTDTQYF
TRBJ2-3	TRBV4-2	-	TRBD2	TGTGCCAGCAGCCAAGAAGCGGGAGGGCCAGATACGCAGTATTTT	CASSQEAGGPDTQYF
TRBJ1-5	TRBV30	-	-	TGTGCCTGGGGCGGGAGAGGGGCAGGACAGCCCCAGCATTTT	CAWGGRGAGQPQHF
TRBJ1-6	TRBV6-4	-	TRBD1	TGTGCCAGCAGTGTTTGGGGCGACAGGGGTAATTCACCCCTCCACTTT	CASSVWGDRGNSPLHF
TRBJ1-1	TRBV10-2	-	-	TGCGCCAGCAGCCTCGGTTGGTCTGAAGCTTTCTTT	CASSLGWSEAFF
TRBJ1-1	TRBV5-6	-	-	TGTGCCAGCAGCTTGGACCGGACTGAAGCTTTCTTT	CASSLDRTEAFF
TRBJ2-1	TRBV19	-	TRBD2	TGTGCCAGTAGTATGGGAGGGATTCAGAGCTCCTACAATGAGCAGTTCTTC	CASSMGGIQSSYNEQFF
TRBJ1-6	TRBV10-2	once	TRBD1	TGCGCCAGCAGTTTCACCGGGACAGGGAGAACGGGGTCAAATTCACCCCTCCACTTT	CASSFTGTGRTGSNSPLHF
TRBJ1-2	TRBV27	-	-	TGTGCCAGCAGTTTAGCTGGACAAACGGGAAACTATGGCTACACCTTC	CASSLAGQTGNYGYTF
TRBJ2-7	TRBV15	-	-	TGTGCCACCAGCATCGGAGGGGGGTACGAGCAGTACTTC	CATSIGGGYEQYF
TRBJ1-1	TRBV5-1	once	-	TGCGCCAGCAGCCCGAACAGGGCGTTGAACACTGAAGCTTTCTTT	CASSPNRALNTEAFF
TRBJ1-2	TRBV4-1	once	TRBD1	TGCGCCAGCAGCCAAAGACAGGGCCTTAACTATGGCTACACCTTC	CASSQRQGLNYGYTF
TRBJ1-1	TRBV7-3	-	TRBD1	TGTGCCAGCAGCTTAAAGGGACCCGAGGGGACAGGCCAAATGAACACTGAAGCTTTCTTT	CASSLKGPEGTGQMNTEAFF
TRBJ1-3	TRBV3-1/TRBV3-2	-	-	TGTGCCAGCAGCCAAGAGGGCTCTGGAAACACCATATATTTT	CASSQEGSGNTIYF
TRBJ1-2	TRBV6-5	-	-	TGTGCCAGCAGTACGGACAAGAATGGCTACACCTTC	CASSTDKNGYTF
TRBJ2-7	TRBV5-4	-	-	TGTGCCAGCAGCTTGGGCGGACAGGGAGGGATCTACGAGCAGTACTTC	CASSLGGQGGIYEQYF
TRBJ2-3	TRBV30	-	-	TGTGCCTGGGTGGCAGGGGGCACAGATACGCAGTATTTT	CAWVAGGTDTQYF
TRBJ1-1	TRBV11-3	few	TRBD1	TGTGCCAGCAGCCGTCCGGTTTCATGGGACAGGGTCACTGAAGCTTTCTTT	CASSRPVSWDRVTEAFF
TRBJ2-5	TRBV4-3	-	TRBD1	TGCGCCAGCAGCCGGAATTACAGGGGGCGCGGGGAGACCCAGTACTTC	CASSRNYRGRGETQYF